This T cell receptor beta chain was obtained from a study of read filtering for tumor transcriptome and immune sequencing (dated by TCRdb to 2019 to 2021). Study-level background: The cohort had under 20 male and approximately 13 female patients with a mean age of roughly 62 years, ranging from 47 to 80. A main aim was a read-filtering strategy for immune repertoire data, specifically whether clonotypes supported by a single read should be removed. TCR repertoires obtained by targeted immune repertoire sequencing and by bulk whole-transcriptome sequencing performed on the same bone marrow samples were compared. Per sample, about 4.05 to 10.27 million TCR-region mapped reads were obtained with IR-seq, compared with only about 80 to 1,300 with RNA-seq. By revised international staging, 8 patients were R-ISS I, around 15 were R-ISS II and more than five were R-ISS III. After DNase treatment, whole-transcriptome libraries were prepared using the TruSeq RNA Access Library Prep Kit.

Trimming takes 5 bases off V and 0 bases off J; junction bases not matched to a gene: 2. Including cysteine and phenylalanine, the CDR3 has 14 amino acids. The kept DNA is CDR3 alone, 42 bases in frame from the first base. The CDR1 and CDR2 encoded by the germline V gene (reference sequence) are DFQATT and SNEGSKA. Every patient had bone marrow sampled at the time of active disease. Isolation of bone marrow mononuclear cells was performed by Ficoll-Hypaque density gradient centrifugation. Myeloma plasma cells were removed and CD138-negative cells were obtained by negative selection following labeling with CD138 magnetic microbeads on a MACS separator. Flow cytometry with CD138 antibodies on an Attune NxT was used to check how pure the isolated cells were. TRIzol reagent was used to extract total RNA, and a NanoDrop spectrophotometer was used to quantify the extracted RNA. Paired RNA-seq and IR-seq were performed on each patient's CD138-negative bone marrow sample.

This clonotype was counted ten times or more. Its antigen remains unidentified. Per-nucleotide qualities are absent, and no much larger clonotype sits a single base away. Paper-wide results and their limitations: Clonotypes were captured by IR-seq at much higher depth and more reliably than by RNA-seq, and smaller IR-seq throughput was sufficient for identification of most shared clonotypes. The correlation between IR-seq and RNA-seq shared clonotype proportions was increased by removal of single-read clonotypes. Single-read clonotypes made up roughly four fifths of clonotypes but about 3.6% of total reads in IR-seq, and roughly 75% of clonotypes and approximately 47% of reads in RNA-seq. The sorted CD138-negative fraction was a mixed bone marrow immune population, not purified T cells.

TCR libraries were built from 400 to 450 ng RNA with the Immunoverse kit, using molecular barcoded adaptors covering alpha/delta and beta/gamma chains. TCR library preparation used the same RNA that was used for transcriptome sequencing. An Illumina HiSeq 4000 with 2 x 150 cycles was used to sequence the TCR libraries. The original pipeline was this. With MiXCR, TCR reads were aligned to human V, D, J and C references and assembled into CDR3 clonotypes, with quality filtering and error correction included. The tcR package in R was used to analyze clonotype counts and gene usage diversity. For inspection of raw mapping reads, RNA-seq reads were mapped by STAR aligner version 2.5.3a onto GRCh37 of the human genome. To test how sequencing depth affects detected clonotypes, IR-seq fastq files were randomly downsampled with Seqtk 1.3. TCRdb reworked the public reads: Q25 trimming with fastp, MiXCR clone assembly, productive beta chains retained. One record per CDR3 amino acid sequence lists the most common genes and DNA. Here the V and J calls rest on TCRdb's processing, not on the authors' analysis. This sample holds 40,000 or so distinct CDR3 sequences; roughly 12% were observed only once. The top ten hold 30% of the sample.

The source is a donor aged 40 or older with multiple myeloma. Sequencing was performed on a population of CD138-negative cells sorted from bone marrow. The meaning of the sample's cell subset or site label: bone marrow mononuclear cells depleted of CD138+ plasma/myeloma cells by negative magnetic selection. The chain is encoded by TRBV20-1 joined to TRBJ2-1, with 9 bases in between that match TRBD2. The CDR3 loop reads CSAYSGSSYNEQFF. Read as DNA, the sequence is TGCAGTGCTTATAGCGGGAGCTCCTACAATGAGCAGTTCTTC.